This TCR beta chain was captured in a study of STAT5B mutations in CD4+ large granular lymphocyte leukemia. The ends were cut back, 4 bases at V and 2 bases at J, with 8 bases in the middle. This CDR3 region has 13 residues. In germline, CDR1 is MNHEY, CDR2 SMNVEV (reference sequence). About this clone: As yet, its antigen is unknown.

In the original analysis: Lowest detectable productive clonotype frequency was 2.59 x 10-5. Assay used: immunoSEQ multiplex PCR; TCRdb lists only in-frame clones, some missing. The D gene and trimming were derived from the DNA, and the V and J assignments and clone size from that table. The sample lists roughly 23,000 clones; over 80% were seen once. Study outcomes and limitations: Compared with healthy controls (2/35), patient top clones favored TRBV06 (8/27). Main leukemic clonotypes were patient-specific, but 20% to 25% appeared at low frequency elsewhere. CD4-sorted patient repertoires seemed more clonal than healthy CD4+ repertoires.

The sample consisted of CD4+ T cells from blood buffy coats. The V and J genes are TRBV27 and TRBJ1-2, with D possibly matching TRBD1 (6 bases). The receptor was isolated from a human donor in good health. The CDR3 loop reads CASSWGPNYGYTF. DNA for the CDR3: TGTGCCAGCAGTTGGGGGCCCAACTATGGCTACACCTTC.